This T cell receptor delta chain was sequenced in a study of gammadelta T cells in human blood. Germline CDR1 is TSWWSYY and CDR2 is QGS. The CDR3 runs to 19 residues. Trimming removed 2 bases from V and 0 bases from J; junction bases left unmatched: 9. TCRdb reanalysed the RT-PCR reads with CATT. In the table there are 1,100 or so delta-chain clones, 6.5% of which are singletons. This clone is labeled as large. Its antigen is as yet unknown. Findings and caveats of the study: Microbial exposure reportedly appeared to drive polyclonal expansion of innate gamma-delta T cells right after birth.

The receptor comes from a human donor. What was sequenced was non-Vgamma9Vdelta2 gamma-delta T cells from infant blood. This chain uses TRDV1 with TRDJ1; TRDD3 agrees at 13 bases. Here the CDR3 DNA reads TGTGCTCTTGGGGAAAAGGTCCTACTGGGGGATACGTACACCGATAAACTCATCTTT. Its translation is CALGEKVLLGDTYTDKLIF.